This T cell receptor (beta chain) was documented in a study of blood T cell repertoires in COVID-19. Overall study context: Specimens from acute and convalescent COVID-19 originated in the United States, Italy and Spain. Sample material is recorded as cDNA or gDNA derived from T cells, B-cell-depleted T cells, or PBMCs.

Per the authors' pipeline: The assay estimated nucleated cells by amplifying reference gene primers. The table came from immunoSEQ multiplex PCR; TCRdb's copy has only in-frame clones and leaves some out. That table supplies the V and J calls and clone size; D and trimming were determined from the DNA. The sample has 250,000 to 300,000 clones; around 88% are singletons. Germline V gives CDR1 MNHEY, CDR2 SMNVEV (reference sequence). The germline V and J ends were trimmed by 4 bases and 6 bases, with 10 bases remaining between them. There are 13 residues in the CDR3. This chain links TRBV27 with TRBJ2-1; D possibly corresponds to TRBD1 (6 bases). This sequence was found in a man older than 75 with acute or convalescent COVID-19. The sequencing input was peripheral blood. The CDR3 loop reads CASSYWGPNEQFF. In nucleotides, the CDR3 is TGTGCCAGCAGTTACTGGGGGCCCAATGAGCAGTTCTTC.